This entry lists 24 T cell receptor beta chains sequenced from one sample in a study of spatial heterogeneity in lung cancer. Sample time point: blood at routine non-recurrence follow-up after resection. MiXCR was run by TCRdb on the 5' RACE reads, yielding one entry per CDR3 protein. Among about 10,000 distinct CDR3 sequences listed, 23% were seen once. The sample in question was PBMCs, obtained at follow-up. The receptors stem from a female donor with early-stage non-small cell lung cancer.

The chain employs TRBV6-5 and TRBJ2-5, with 12 bases fitting TRBD1. Losses at the gene ends were 8 bases for V and 3 bases for J; bases not matched to a gene: 4. CDR3 length: 14 residues. The germline V gene has CDR1 MNHEY and CDR2 SVGAGI. CDR3 residues: CASRGTGGEETQYF. The CDR3 region has the DNA TGTGCCAGCCGGGGGACAGGGGGCGAAGAGACCCAGTACTTC.

The chain recombines TRBV5-1 with TRBJ1-1; possibly TRBD1 for D (6 bases). The CDR3 extends over 13 amino acids. Looked up from germline, CDR1 is SGHRS and CDR2 is YFSETQ. V dropped 2 bases and J dropped 4 bases, with 9 bases sitting between them. The CDR3 DNA follows: TGCGCCAGCAGCTTACCCAGGGGCACTGAAGCTTTCTTT. Protein product: CASSLPRGTEAFF.

This clonotype is medium-sized within its sample. The chain has TRBV7-2 and TRBJ2-1; D remains ambiguous. In germline, CDR1 is SGHTA, CDR2 FQGNSA. The CDR3 spans 14 residues. Trimming removed 0 bases at V and 6 bases at J, with 9 bases between. As DNA, the CDR3 is TGTGCCAGCAGCTTAGCCCAGTCCCTCAATGAGCAGTTCTTC. Its protein product is CASSLAQSLNEQFF. Together with reference TRBV7-2 and TRBJ2-1, the CDR3 gives the full variable domain: GAGVSQSPSNKVTEKGKDVELRCDPISGHTALYWYRQSLGQGLEFLIYFQGNSAPDKSGLPSDRFSAERTGGSVSTLTIQRTQQEDSAVYLCASSLAQSLNEQFFGPGTRLTVL.

V usage is TRBV12-3 or TRBV12-4 and J usage is TRBJ2-2; 9 bases are shared with TRBD2. This CDR3 has 14 residues. J lost 5 bases, V lost 6 bases, and 4 bases had no gene match. CDR3: CASSRAGGTGELFF. For the CDR3, the DNA is TGTGCCAGCAGCCGAGCGGGAGGTACCGGGGAGCTGTTTTTT.

The chain joins TRBV29-1 to TRBJ2-2, with TRBD1 identical over 8 bases. Per the germline V gene, CDR1 is SQVTM and CDR2 is ANQGSEA. This CDR3 spans 14 amino acids. V shed 4 bases and J 3 bases; nucleotides not matched to a gene: 4. DNA of the CDR3: TGCAGCGTTGGGGCGACAGGGGACACCGGGGAGCTGTTTTTT. Amino acids: CSVGATGDTGELFF.

Within the sample, this clonotype is medium-sized. The V call is TRBV19, the J call TRBJ2-2; 10 bases line up with TRBD2. CDR1 is LNHDA and CDR2 is SQIVND in the germline V gene (reference sequence). Losses at the gene ends were 6 bases for V and 7 bases for J; bases not matched to a gene: 5. This CDR3 spans 14 amino acids. The CDR3 here is CASSPAGGIGELFF. The CDR3 DNA is TGTGCCAGTAGCCCAGCGGGAGGGATCGGGGAGCTGTTTTTT.

This clonotype was recorded a few times. The chain joins TRBV5-4 to TRBJ2-2, with TRBD1 identical over 7 bases. This CDR3 contains 14 residues. Unmatched junction bases numbered 4, after V lost 4 bases and J lost 4 bases. Germline CDR1 is SGHNT and CDR2 is YYREEE (reference sequence). CDR3 DNA sequence: TGTGCCAGCAGCGTGACAGGGTTCACCGGGGAGCTGTTTTTT. This translates into CASSVTGFTGELFF.

The rearrangement joins TRBV29-1 to TRBJ1-1, with no clear D. The CDR3 totals 12 residues. Germline loops: CDR1 SQVTM, CDR2 ANQGSEA. Trimming shortened V by 7 bases and J by 5 bases, and 14 bases separated the two germline ends. The CDR3 DNA follows: TGCAGCGCTACTAGTGGCGCAACTGAAGCTTTCTTT. It yields the protein CSATSGATEAFF.

This clonotype was found a few times. The chain carries TRBV2 and TRBJ2-3, with TRBD1 matching 7 bases. CDR3 size: 15 residues. From germline, CDR1 is SNHLY and CDR2 FYNNEI. V dropped 6 bases and J dropped 2; count of bases not matched to a gene: 8. CDR3 sequence: CASRPRQGNTDTQYF. As DNA, the CDR3 is TGTGCCAGCAGGCCAAGACAGGGTAACACAGATACGCAGTATTTT.

The chain couples TRBV12-3 or TRBV12-4 to TRBJ2-5, with D perhaps matching TRBD2 (6 bases). V dropped 3 bases and J dropped 5 bases, with 10 bases sitting between them. This CDR3 region has 13 residues. CDR3 in amino acids: CASSFTSRETQYF. The CDR3 DNA follows: TGTGCCAGCAGTTTTACTAGCCGTGAGACCCAGTACTTC.

The CDR3 DNA follows: TGTGCCAGCAGCTTAGCGGGACACCAAGAGACCCAGTACTTC. Its translation: CASSLAGHQETQYF. The V gene is TRBV7-6, the J gene TRBJ2-5; either TRBD1 or TRBD2 may supply D (5 bases each). The germline V gene encodes CDR1 SGHVS and CDR2 FNYEAQ. This CDR3 has 14 residues. Trimming stripped 0 bases from V and 0 bases from J, with 5 bases between. Combining the CDR3 with reference TRBV7-6 and TRBJ2-5 gives the whole variable domain GAGVSQSPRYKVTKRGQDVALRCDPISGHVSLYWYRQALGQGPEFLTYFNYEAQQDKSGLPNDRFSAERPEGSISTLTIQRTEQRDSAMYRCASSLAGHQETQYFGPGTRLLVL.

This chain connects TRBV30 to TRBJ2-5; 13 bases fit TRBD2. Germline V gene sequence: CDR1 GTSNPN, CDR2 SVGIG (reference sequence). The CDR3 totals 15 residues. The J segment lost 3 bases and the V segment lost 2 bases, leaving 3 bases of the junction unmatched. DNA of the CDR3: TGTGCCTGGAGTCCCGGACTAGCGGGAGAAGAGACCCAGTACTTC. Protein product: CAWSPGLAGEETQYF.

This clonotype was detected a few times. This chain uses TRBV7-9 with TRBJ2-5, with D perhaps matching TRBD2 (5 bases). The length of the CDR3 is 16 residues. Trimming left V 2 bases short and J 5 bases short, with 18 bases between. The germline V gene encodes CDR1 SEHNR and CDR2 FQNEAQ (reference sequence). CDR3 in DNA: TGTGCCAGCAGCTTAACCCCGAGGGTGGTTTGGGAGACCCAGTACTTC. This codes for CASSLTPRVVWETQYF.

On this clonotype: An end of the junction differs from the germline gene, which may be a read error. The chain links TRBV4-2 to TRBJ1-2; TRBD1 might be the D (6 bases). The CDR3 totals 18 residues. Germline values: CDR1 LGHNA, CDR2 YNFKEQ. The CDR3 loop reads CTSSQGLPGQRWDYGYTF. The CDR3 region has the DNA TGTACCAGCAGCCAAGGTCTACCAGGACAGCGTTGGGATTATGGCTACACCTTC.

The rearrangement uses TRBV29-1 and TRBJ2-2; TRBD2 matches at 7 bases. Germline CDR1 reads SQVTM; CDR2 reads ANQGSEA. The ends lost 6 bases at V and 7 bases at J; junction bases unmatched: 5. CDR3 length: 12 amino acids. The CDR3 region is CSVAGEDGELFF. The CDR3 DNA is TGCAGCGTGGCGGGAGAGGACGGGGAGCTGTTTTTT.

This chain connects TRBV10-3 to TRBJ2-1, with 10 bases matching TRBD2. This CDR3 has 14 amino acids. Germline CDR1 reads ENHRY; CDR2 reads SYGVKD. J gave up 8 bases and V 6 bases, and 7 bases lay outside the gene matches. The CDR3 coding sequence is TGTGCCATCAGGCTAGCGGGAGTTGTGGATGAGCAGTTCTTC. It is translated as CAIRLAGVVDEQFF.

This clonotype has more than one count but fewer than ten. This sequence joins TRBV5-1 and TRBJ2-3; D gene uncertain. The CDR3 covers 15 residues. Between the trimmed V and J ends, which lost 0 bases and 2 bases, there was a span of 10 bases. The germline V gene has CDR1 SGHRS and CDR2 YFSETQ. The CDR3 bases are TGCGCCAGCAGCTTGGTTCTCGATACCACAGATACGCAGTATTTT. Translated: CASSLVLDTTDTQYF.

This clonotype has only a few counts. This chain links TRBV29-1 with TRBJ2-3; D may match TRBD1 or TRBD2 (5 bases each). Trimming stripped 7 bases from V and 0 bases from J, with 14 bases between. The CDR3 loop spans 14 amino acids. CDR1 is SQVTM and CDR2 is ANQGSEA in the germline V gene. CDR3: CSGRDLRSTDTQYF. The DNA of the CDR3 is TGCAGCGGCCGGGACCTAAGGAGCACAGATACGCAGTATTTT.

The chain is built from TRBV12-3 or TRBV12-4 and TRBJ1-2, with 7 positions matching TRBD1. V was clipped by 6 bases and J by 2 bases; unmatched bases: 9. The CDR3 length is 15 residues. This chain's CDR3 is CASRYGQESNYGYTF. In DNA, the CDR3 is TGTGCCAGCAGATACGGACAGGAATCGAACTATGGCTACACCTTC.

The chain employs TRBV4-2 and TRBJ2-5, with 7 bases matching TRBD2. Trimming at V came to 6 bases and at J to 3 bases, leaving 4 bases not matched to a gene. Germline V gene data show CDR1 as LGHNA and CDR2 as YNFKEQ. The CDR3 runs 13 residues. Written as DNA, the CDR3 is TGTGCCAGCAGGACTAGCCGGGAAGAGACCCAGTACTTC. It codes for CASRTSREETQYF.

This clonotype was recorded a few times. The V and J genes are TRBV29-1 and TRBJ2-1; 10 bases align to TRBD2. CDR1 is SQVTM, CDR2 ANQGSEA, per germline. The CDR3 is 14 residues long. V was clipped by 6 bases and J by 3 bases; unmatched bases: 5. The CDR3, as DNA: TGCAGCGTCTTGACTAGCGGGTTCTACAATGAGCAGTTCTTC. It encodes CSVLTSGFYNEQFF.

This chain joins TRBV10-3 and TRBJ2-1; 8 bases are shared with TRBD1. Germline V gives CDR1 ENHRY, CDR2 SYGVKD. The V gene end was trimmed by 6 bases and the J gene end by 0 bases; junction bases not matched to a gene: 10. The CDR3 extends over 17 amino acids. The CDR3 DNA sequence: TGTGCCATCAGCGGACAGGGATTTGCCACCTCCTACAATGAGCAGTTCTTC. Its protein is CAISGQGFATSYNEQFF.

The chain joins TRBV5-1 to TRBJ2-3; TRBD1 is a possible D gene (6 bases). Germline CDR1 is SGHRS and CDR2 is YFSETQ. Trimming pared 5 bases from V and 4 bases from J, leaving 11 bases between. The CDR3 sequence is 13 residues long. CDR3 in DNA: TGCGCCAGCAGATTTGAGGGGGCAGATACGCAGTATTTT. Amino acids: CASRFEGADTQYF.

The chain uses TRBV19 and TRBJ1-3, with D unresolved. Per germline, CDR1 LNHDA and CDR2 SQIVND (reference sequence). The length of the CDR3 is 14 residues. V dropped 4 bases and J dropped 8 bases, with 15 bases sitting between them. CDR3 protein: CASSRSSLADTIYF. The CDR3 coding sequence is TGTGCCAGTAGTAGATCCTCCCTGGCGGACACCATATATTTT.